These 27 T cell receptor beta chains share one sample of origin, sequenced in a study of T cell responses to AZD1222 COVID-19 vaccine. The data were produced by immunoSEQ multiplex PCR, yet TCRdb's version contains in-frame clones alone and is incomplete. The profile shows 20,000 to 25,000 clones, 86% of them singletons. This material consisted of peripheral blood, taken 28 days after the second AZD1222 dose. The source of these receptors is an adult who received the AZD1222 COVID-19 vaccine.

The chain uses TRBV6-4 and TRBJ2-3; D is ambiguous. The V gene lost 6 bases and the J gene lost 2 bases, with 12 bases spanning the gap. Germline values: CDR1 MRHNA, CDR2 SNTAGT. The CDR3 covers 14 residues. The CDR3 DNA follows: TGTGCCAGCAGCATACGGCCACACACAGATACGCAGTATTTT. It is translated as CASSIRPHTDTQYF.

This rearrangement joins TRBV2 to TRBJ2-7; D is possibly TRBD2 (5 bases). The CDR3 totals 14 residues. V was clipped by 6 bases and J by 4 bases, with 16 bases between them. Germline V gene data show CDR1 as SNHLY and CDR2 as FYNNEI. The CDR3 here is CASRTHVRGYEQYF. CDR3 coding DNA: TGTGCCAGCAGGACCCATGTCCGGGGTTACGAGCAGTACTTC.

This clone was seen a handful of times. V usage is TRBV28 and J usage is TRBJ1-5, with a tentative D call TRBD1 (6 bases). V lost 6 bases to trimming and J lost 4 bases, with 16 bases between them. There are 15 residues in the CDR3. CDR1 and CDR2 from the germline V gene are MDHEN and SYDVKM. The CDR3 DNA sequence: TGTGCCAGCAGCCCGGGGGGGGCTGGGAATCAGCCCCAGCATTTT. Residues: CASSPGGAGNQPQHF.

This clone appeared once. This chain uses TRBV18 with TRBJ1-5, with 8 bases lining up with TRBD1. With V trimmed by 9 bases and J by 0 bases, 1 base remained unmatched. This CDR3 spans 13 amino acids. CDR1 is KGHSH and CDR2 is LQKENI in the germline V gene. In DNA, the CDR3 is TGTGCCAGTACAGGGGGTAGCAATCAGCCCCAGCATTTT. This sequence encodes CASTGGSNQPQHF.

The rearrangement uses TRBV4-1 and TRBJ1-5; 7 positions match TRBD1. Germline CDR1 is MGHRA and CDR2 is YSYEKL. This CDR3 comprises 15 residues. V shed 1 base, J shed 2 bases, and the junction held 2 bases outside the gene matches. CDR3 sequence: CASSQGQGGNQPQHF. The DNA for the CDR3 is TGCGCCAGCAGCCAAGGACAGGGAGGCAATCAGCCCCAGCATTTT.

The chain uses TRBV10-1 and TRBJ2-7, with D uncertain. V dropped 3 bases and J dropped 6 bases, with 15 bases sitting between them. This CDR3 contains 14 residues. Germline CDR1 and CDR2: WNHNN and SYGVQD (reference sequence). CDR3 protein: CASSDPGRSGEQYF. Here the CDR3 DNA reads TGCGCCAGCAGTGACCCCGGCAGGTCAGGCGAGCAGTACTTC.

This chain uses TRBV5-1 with TRBJ2-5; 13 bases agree with TRBD2. V gave up 5 bases and J gave up 4 bases; unmatched junction bases: 17. CDR1 SGHRS and CDR2 YFSETQ come from the germline V gene. The CDR3 runs 19 residues. The CDR3, as DNA: TGCGCCAGCAGTTCCAAAACTAGCGGGAGGGCCGGGGTAGGAGAGACCCAGTACTTC. It codes for CASSSKTSGRAGVGETQYF.

J is TRBJ1-1 and V is TRBV5-1; D not certain. The CDR3 contains 12 residues. Trimming pared 0 bases from V and 8 bases from J, leaving 8 bases between. CDR1 is SGHRS and CDR2 is YFSETQ in the germline V gene. The CDR3 is CASSLAQAEAFF. DNA for the CDR3: TGCGCCAGCAGCTTGGCTCAGGCGGAAGCTTTCTTT.

This clone was counted once. The rearrangement joins TRBV4-1 to TRBJ1-5, with TRBD1 matching 7 bases. This CDR3 is built from 15 residues. Germline loops: CDR1 MGHRA, CDR2 YSYEKL. The V segment lost 0 bases and the J segment 6 bases; nucleotides outside the gene matches: 5. CDR3 DNA: TGCGCCAGCAGCCAAGACGAGGGGGCTAGTCAGCCCCAGCATTTT. It yields the protein CASSQDEGASQPQHF.

This sequence joins TRBV7-9 and TRBJ2-3; perhaps TRBD1 as D (5 bases). Germline CDR1 and CDR2: SEHNR and FQNEAQ (reference sequence). The CDR3 is made up of 15 amino acids. V gave up 1 base and J gave up 5 bases, with 13 bases separating them. CDR3 DNA sequence: TGTGCCAGCAGCTTAGTTTCAGGGTCGGGAGATACGCAGTATTTT. Translation gives CASSLVSGSGDTQYF.

The chain recombines TRBV7-8 with TRBJ1-3; possibly TRBD1 for D (5 bases). V lost 6 bases, J lost 0 bases, and 12 bases lay in between. Per the germline V gene, CDR1 is SGHVS and CDR2 is FQNEAQ. The CDR3 has 15 amino acids. This chain's CDR3 is CASSRGDGSGNTIYF. As DNA, the CDR3 is TGTGCCAGCAGTCGGGGGGACGGCTCTGGAAACACCATATATTTT. Combining the CDR3 with reference TRBV7-8 and TRBJ1-3 gives the whole variable domain GAGVSQSPRYKVAKRGQDVALRCDPISGHVSLFWYQQALGQGPEFLTYFQNEAQLDKSGLPSDRFFAERPEGSVSTLKIQRTQQEDSAVYLCASSRGDGSGNTIYFGEGSWLTVV.

The genes are TRBV6-5 and TRBJ2-1; no clear D gene. Trimming took off 5 bases at V and 10 bases at J, with 12 bases between the two ends. CDR3 length equals 12 residues. Germline V gives CDR1 MNHEY, CDR2 SVGAGI. The CDR3 DNA follows: TGTGCCAGCAGTAGGTCCGAGTGGGAGCAGTTCTTC. This translates into CASSRSEWEQFF.

The chain recombines TRBV28 with TRBJ1-3; D remains unclear. V lost 3 bases and J 0 bases, leaving 12 bases between the germline ends. This CDR3 has 16 amino acids. CDR1 and CDR2 from the germline V gene are MDHEN and SYDVKM. As DNA, the CDR3 is TGTGCCAGCAGTTTGCTGCTCAGTCTCTCTGGAAACACCATATATTTT. This codes for CASSLLLSLSGNTIYF.

The CDR3 here is CASSLGNARGAADTQYF. In DNA, the CDR3 is TGCGCCAGCAGCCTAGGGAACGCAAGGGGAGCGGCAGATACGCAGTATTTT. This chain links TRBV5-1 with TRBJ2-3; D assignment may be TRBD1 or TRBD2 (5 bases each). There are 17 residues in the CDR3. Germline V gene lookup returns CDR1 SGHRS and CDR2 YFSETQ. V was cut by 4 bases and J by 4 bases, with 22 bases left in between. The variable domain in full, with the rest retrieved from reference TRBV5-1 and TRBJ2-3, is KAGVTQTPRYLIKTRGQQVTLSCSPISGHRSVSWYQQTPGQGLQFLFEYFSETQRNKGNFPGRFSGRQFSNSRSEMNVSTLELGDSALYLCASSLGNARGAADTQYFGPGTRLTVL.

This clone appeared a single time. The gene calls are TRBV19 and TRBJ1-1; 12 positions agree with TRBD1. The CDR3 contains 16 residues. Germline V gives CDR1 LNHDA, CDR2 SQIVND (reference sequence). The V and J ends lost 5 bases and 0 bases, in that order; junction bases with no gene match: 4. The chain's CDR3 is CASSDRDRGLNTEAFF. In DNA form, the CDR3 reads TGTGCCAGTAGTGACCGGGACAGGGGGCTGAACACTGAAGCTTTCTTT.

This chain connects TRBV19 to TRBJ1-3; D is perhaps TRBD1 (5 bases). The CDR3 contains 13 residues. Germline CDR1 LNHDA, CDR2 SQIVND (reference sequence). V gave up 9 bases and J gave up 0 bases, with 9 bases separating them. The CDR3 region is CASREFSGNTIYF. CDR3 DNA: TGTGCCAGCAGGGAGTTCTCTGGAAACACCATATATTTT.

The V and J genes are TRBV5-1 and TRBJ1-3; 8 positions match TRBD1. With 0 bases clipped from V and 1 base from J, the junction kept 0 bases outside the gene matches. This CDR3 has 15 amino acids. The V gene's germline CDR1 is SGHRS and CDR2 YFSETQ. CDR3 sequence: CASSLGTGSGNTIYF. The CDR3 DNA is TGCGCCAGCAGCTTGGGGACAGGGTCTGGAAACACCATATATTTT.

The chain recombines TRBV7-3 with TRBJ2-2; D is unresolved. The ends were cut back, 5 bases at V and 11 bases at J, with 27 bases in the middle. The CDR3 is 17 amino acids. Germline V lookup: CDR1 SGHTA, CDR2 FQGTGA. The CDR3 sequence: CASSKPPAQRMQGELFF. The CDR3 DNA sequence: TGTGCCAGCAGCAAACCCCCGGCCCAACGGATGCAAGGAGAGCTGTTTTTT.

The CDR3 sequence: CASSTIGQNLRLQYF. Here the CDR3 DNA reads TGTGCCAGCAGCACTATAGGACAGAACCTACGTTTGCAGTACTTC. J is TRBJ2-7 and V is TRBV7-9; TRBD1 is a possible D gene (6 bases). Per the germline V gene, CDR1 is SEHNR and CDR2 is FQNEAQ (reference sequence). V dropped 5 bases and J dropped 9 bases, with 23 bases sitting between them. The CDR3 runs 15 residues.

This clone was counted once. This chain links TRBV5-1 with TRBJ2-1; 11 positions agree with TRBD2. J gave up 1 base and V 4 bases, and 4 bases lay outside the gene matches. The CDR3 totals 16 residues. Looked up from germline, CDR1 is SGHRS and CDR2 is YFSETQ. This chain's CDR3 is CASSLTSGSSYNEQFF. CDR3 sequence (DNA): TGCGCCAGCAGCCTAACTAGCGGGAGTTCCTACAATGAGCAGTTCTTC.

The chain carries TRBV7-2 and TRBJ2-3; D gene unclear. The CDR3 has 13 residues. V dropped 4 bases and J dropped 3 bases, with 8 bases sitting between them. CDR1 and CDR2 from the germline V gene are SGHTA and FQGNSA. DNA of the CDR3: TGTGCCAGCAGCTCGTACGGGACAGATACGCAGTATTTT. It encodes CASSSYGTDTQYF.

This clone was picked up a small number of times. The rearrangement joins TRBV20-1 to TRBJ2-7; D gene uncertain. Deletions cut 3 bases from V and 3 bases from J, with 24 bases between. Germline V gene lookup returns CDR1 DFQATT and CDR2 SNEGSKA (reference sequence). There are 17 residues in the CDR3. CDR3 region: CSASTPPAPRVGYEQYF. The CDR3 DNA reads TGCAGTGCTAGTACGCCCCCAGCGCCCCGGGTGGGCTACGAGCAGTACTTC.

V is TRBV14 and J is TRBJ1-2; D not resolved. The CDR3 loop spans 14 amino acids. CDR1 and CDR2 (germline): SGHDN, FVKESK. V was trimmed by 4 bases and J by 4 bases, leaving 13 bases between them. The CDR3: CASSPGVRLYGYTF. CDR3 coding DNA: TGTGCCAGCAGCCCCGGGGTCCGGCTCTATGGCTACACCTTC. Together with reference TRBV14 and TRBJ1-2, the CDR3 gives the full variable domain: EAGVTQFPSHSVIEKGQTVTLRCDPISGHDNLYWYRRVMGKEIKFLLHFVKESKQDESGMPNNRFLAERTGGTYSTLKVQPAELEDSGVYFCASSPGVRLYGYTFGSGTRLTVV.

CDR3 DNA sequence: TGTGCCAGTAGTATTAGGATTGCCACTGAAGCTTTCTTT. Encoded protein: CASSIRIATEAFF. This chain uses TRBV19 with TRBJ1-1; the D is unclear. V was shortened by 3 bases and J by 4 bases, with 9 bases between the two germline ends. This CDR3 is built from 13 residues. Germline-derived CDR1 and CDR2 are LNHDA and SQIVND (reference sequence).

This sequence joins TRBV18 and TRBJ2-7, with TRBD2 identical over 8 bases. V dropped 6 bases and J dropped 0; count of bases not matched to a gene: 16. CDR3 size: 18 residues. CDR1 is KGHSH, CDR2 LQKENI, per germline. The CDR3 is CASSGGSGSSLGSYEQYF. DNA for the CDR3: TGTGCCAGCTCGGGGGGGAGCGGGAGCTCCCTTGGCTCCTACGAGCAGTACTTC.

The chain couples TRBV18 to TRBJ1-3; D call uncertain. V was trimmed by 0 bases and J by 5 bases, leaving 5 bases between them. This CDR3 is built from 13 residues. Germline V gives CDR1 KGHSH, CDR2 LQKENI. The CDR3 DNA reads TGTGCCAGCTCACCACCGACGAGAAACACCATATATTTT. Amino acid sequence: CASSPPTRNTIYF.

The chain employs TRBV28 and TRBJ1-6; 10 nucleotides agree with TRBD1. Looked up from germline, CDR1 is MDHEN and CDR2 is SYDVKM. V lost 3 bases and J lost 10; bases outside the gene matches: 3. This CDR3 has 14 residues. CDR3 DNA: TGTGCCAGCAGTTTGACAGGGGGCGGCTCACCCCTCCACTTT. Residues: CASSLTGGGSPLHF. Full variable domain (rest looked up from reference TRBV28 and TRBJ1-6): DVKVTQSSRYLVKRTGEKVFLECVQDMDHENMFWYRQDPGLGLRLIYFSYDVKMKEKGDIPEGYSVSREKKERFSLILESASTNQTSMYLCASSLTGGGSPLHFGNGTRLTVT.